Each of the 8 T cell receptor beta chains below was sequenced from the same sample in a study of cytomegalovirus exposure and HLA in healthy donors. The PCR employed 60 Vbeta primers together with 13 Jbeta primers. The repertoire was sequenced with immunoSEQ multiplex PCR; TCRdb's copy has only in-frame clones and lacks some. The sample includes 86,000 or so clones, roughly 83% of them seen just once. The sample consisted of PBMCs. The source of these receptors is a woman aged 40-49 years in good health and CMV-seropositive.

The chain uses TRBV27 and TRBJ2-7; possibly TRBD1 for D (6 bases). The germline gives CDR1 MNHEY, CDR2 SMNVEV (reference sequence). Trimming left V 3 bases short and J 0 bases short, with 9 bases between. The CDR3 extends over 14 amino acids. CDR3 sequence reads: CASSFDRNSYEQYF. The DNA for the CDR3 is TGTGCCAGCAGTTTCGACAGGAACTCCTACGAGCAGTACTTC.

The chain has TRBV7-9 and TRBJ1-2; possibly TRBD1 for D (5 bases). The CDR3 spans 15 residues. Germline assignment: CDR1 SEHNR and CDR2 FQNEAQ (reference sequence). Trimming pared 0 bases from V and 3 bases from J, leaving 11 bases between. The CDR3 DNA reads TGTGCCAGCAGCTTAGCATGGGGCGCGGACTATGGCTACACCTTC. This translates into CASSLAWGADYGYTF.

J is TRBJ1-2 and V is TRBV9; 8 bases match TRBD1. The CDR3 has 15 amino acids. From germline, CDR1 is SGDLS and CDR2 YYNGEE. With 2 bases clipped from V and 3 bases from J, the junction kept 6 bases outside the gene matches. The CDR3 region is CASSVEGQGHYGYTF. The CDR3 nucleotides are TGTGCCAGCAGCGTCGAAGGACAGGGACACTATGGCTACACCTTC.

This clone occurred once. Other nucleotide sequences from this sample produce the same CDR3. The CDR3: CASSLGGGNQPQHF. The CDR3 nucleotides are TGTGCCAGCAGCTTAGGGGGGGGCAATCAGCCCCAGCATTTT. The chain combines TRBV7-2 with TRBJ1-5; the D gene is possibly TRBD1 (5 bases). CDR3 length: 14 amino acids. CDR1 SGHTA and CDR2 FQGNSA come from the germline V gene. V dropped 1 base and J dropped 2 bases, with 6 bases sitting between them.

CDR3 protein: CASSPGSGDQETQYF. CDR3 nucleotide sequence: TGTGCCAGTAGTCCGGGATCAGGGGATCAAGAGACCCAGTACTTC. The chain has TRBV19 and TRBJ2-5; a possible D gene is TRBD1 (6 bases). Germline V lookup: CDR1 LNHDA, CDR2 SQIVND (reference sequence). The CDR3 contains 15 residues. V dropped 5 bases and J dropped 2 bases, with 15 bases sitting between them. Combining the CDR3 with reference TRBV19 and TRBJ2-5 gives the whole variable domain DGGITQSPKYLFRKEGQNVTLSCEQNLNHDAMYWYRQDPGQGLRLIYYSQIVNDFQKGDIAEGYSVSREKKESFPLTVTSAQKNPTAFYLCASSPGSGDQETQYFGPGTRLLVL.

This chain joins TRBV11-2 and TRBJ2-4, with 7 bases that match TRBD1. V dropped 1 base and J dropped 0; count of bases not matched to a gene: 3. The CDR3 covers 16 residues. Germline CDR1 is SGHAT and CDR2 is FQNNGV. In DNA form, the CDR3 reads TGTGCCAGCAGCTTAGTGGGACAGACAGCCAAAAACATTCAGTACTTC. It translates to CASSLVGQTAKNIQYF.

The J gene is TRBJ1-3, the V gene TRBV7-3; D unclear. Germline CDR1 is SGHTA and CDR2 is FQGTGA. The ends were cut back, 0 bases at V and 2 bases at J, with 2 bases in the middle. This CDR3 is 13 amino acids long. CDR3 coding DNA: TGTGCCAGCAGCTTAACCGCTGGAAACACCATATATTTT. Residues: CASSLTAGNTIYF.

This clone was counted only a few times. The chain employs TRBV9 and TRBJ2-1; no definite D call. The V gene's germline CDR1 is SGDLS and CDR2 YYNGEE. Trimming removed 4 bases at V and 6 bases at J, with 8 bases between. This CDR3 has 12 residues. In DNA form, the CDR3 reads TGTGCCAGCAGCCTACTTGGCAATGAGCAGTTCTTC. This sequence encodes CASSLLGNEQFF. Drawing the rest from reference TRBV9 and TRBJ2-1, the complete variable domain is DSGVTQTPKHLITATGQRVTLRCSPRSGDLSVYWYQQSLDQGLQFLIQYYNGEERAKGNILERFSAQQFPDLHSELNLSSLELGDSALYFCASSLLGNEQFFGPGTRLTVL.